This T cell receptor beta chain was recovered during a study of spatial heterogeneity in lung cancer. Across the study: The study found that TCR transcript counts in tumor regions correlated strongly with a matched bulk RNA-seq T cell module score. Each distinct TCR and UMI combination averaged more than ten appearances in raw reads. Findings and caveats of the study: Numbers of ubiquitous and regional expanded TCRs tracked ubiquitous and regional nonsynonymous mutation counts, respectively. Within tumors, counts of expanded alpha and beta TCRs tracked tumor mutation counts.

Germline-derived CDR1 and CDR2 are SGHRS and YFSETQ. This CDR3 contains 14 residues. The J segment lost 2 bases and the V segment lost 2 bases, leaving 1 base of the junction unmatched. TCRdb ran MiXCR on the 5' RACE reads and lists one entry per CDR3 protein. The sample includes approximately 26,000 distinct CDR3 sequences, 8.8% of them seen just once. Time point noted: sample taken at primary tumor resection. This clonotype has a count of ten or more. Its antigen is unidentified. This sequence originates from a male donor with early-stage non-small cell lung cancer. This chain connects TRBV5-1 to TRBJ2-3; 8 bases are a match to TRBD2. This material consisted of lung tumor tissue, taken at surgery. DNA for the CDR3: TGCGCCAGCAGCTTCGGACTAGCCACAGATACGCAGTATTTT. The encoded protein is CASSFGLATDTQYF.